These T cell receptor beta chains were read from a single sample in a study of CD8+CD57+ T cells in acquired aplastic anemia. Each CDR3 protein gets one entry after TCRdb re-called the reads with MiXCR. The sample contains approximately 190,000 distinct CDR3 sequences, about three fifths of which appear only once. Sequencing was performed on sorted CD4+, CD8+, or CD8+CD57+ T cells (not recorded which) from PBMCs. These TCRs come from a human donor with severe aplastic anemia or a healthy control (not recorded which). Both conserved end residues are part of each CDR3. The listing skips clone size in some rows; elsewhere it reads once, few, many or a size class.

size: once; J: TRBJ1-1; V: TRBV2; CDR3: CASSAGSLMNTEAFF
size: few; J: TRBJ1-2; V: TRBV29-1; CDR3: CSVAGDGYGYTF
size: -; J: TRBJ2-5; V: TRBV6-5; CDR3: CASSRTSGEVGETQYF
size: few; J: TRBJ1-6; V: TRBV7-9; CDR3: CASSIGQGNSPLHF
size: once; J: TRBJ1-1; V: TRBV9; CDR3: CASSVDGGGTEAFF
size: -; J: TRBJ1-2; V: TRBV15; CDR3: CATGDHGRGSGYTF
size: -; J: TRBJ1-4; V: TRBV2; CDR3: CASSASRNEKLFF
size: -; J: TRBJ2-1; V: TRBV7-2; CDR3: CASSLLAAPNNEQFF
size: -; J: TRBJ1-6; V: TRBV2; CDR3: CASSEAHGRPLHF
size: -; J: TRBJ1-1; V: TRBV10-2; CDR3: CASIGTDTEAFF
size: once; J: TRBJ1-4; V: TRBV7-2; CDR3: CATARGYGEKLFF
size: many; J: TRBJ2-1; V: TRBV12-3/TRBV12-4; CDR3: CASSFGGGANEQFF
size: -; J: TRBJ2-2; V: TRBV29-1; CDR3: CSVALAGNTGELFF
size: -; J: TRBJ2-7; V: TRBV5-4; CDR3: CASSSGLAGVGEQYF
size: -; J: TRBJ2-2; V: TRBV29-1; CDR3: CSVLRASTGELFF
size: -; J: TRBJ2-2; V: TRBV29-1; CDR3: CSAGTRNTGELFF
size: -; J: TRBJ2-3; V: TRBV24-1; CDR3: CATSDPIAGGNTDTQYF
size: -; J: TRBJ1-2; V: TRBV12-3/TRBV12-4; CDR3: CASTEGNYGYTF
size: -; J: TRBJ1-6; V: TRBV5-4; CDR3: CASSPASNSPLHF
size: -; J: TRBJ2-3; V: TRBV24-1; CDR3: CATSDWDTATDTQYF
size: once; J: TRBJ2-1; V: TRBV15; CDR3: CATSRDGWSRDNEQFF
size: many; J: TRBJ2-2; V: TRBV3-1; CDR3: CASSSRQDTGELFF
size: many; J: TRBJ2-5; V: TRBV7-3; CDR3: CASSNSGGLLETQYF
size: -; J: TRBJ2-2; V: TRBV7-9; CDR3: CAGSDTGATGELFF
size: once; J: TRBJ2-7; V: TRBV6-1; CDR3: CASSEALLRSYEQYF
size: many; J: TRBJ2-5; V: TRBV15; CDR3: CATSRKQGGETQYF
size: few; J: TRBJ1-2; V: TRBV11-2; CDR3: CASSLGQTYYGYTF